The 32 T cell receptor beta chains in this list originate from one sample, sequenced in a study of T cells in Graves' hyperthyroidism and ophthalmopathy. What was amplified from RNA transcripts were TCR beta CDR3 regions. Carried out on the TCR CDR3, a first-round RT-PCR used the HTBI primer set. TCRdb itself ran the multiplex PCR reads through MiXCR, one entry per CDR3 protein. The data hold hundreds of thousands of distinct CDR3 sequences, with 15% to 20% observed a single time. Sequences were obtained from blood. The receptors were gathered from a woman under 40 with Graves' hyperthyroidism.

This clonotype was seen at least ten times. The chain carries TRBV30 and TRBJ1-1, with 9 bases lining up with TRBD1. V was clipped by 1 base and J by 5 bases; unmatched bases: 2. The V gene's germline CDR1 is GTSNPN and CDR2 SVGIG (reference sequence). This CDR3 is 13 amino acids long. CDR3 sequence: CAWSGDRVTEAFF. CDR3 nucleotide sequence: TGTGCCTGGAGTGGGGACAGGGTTACTGAAGCTTTCTTT. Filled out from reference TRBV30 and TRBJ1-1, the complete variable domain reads SQTIHQWPATLVQPVGSPLSLECTVEGTSNPNLYWYRQAAGRGLQLLFYSVGIGQISSEVPQNLSASRPQDRQFILSSKKLLLSDSGFYLCAWSGDRVTEAFFGQGTRLTVV.

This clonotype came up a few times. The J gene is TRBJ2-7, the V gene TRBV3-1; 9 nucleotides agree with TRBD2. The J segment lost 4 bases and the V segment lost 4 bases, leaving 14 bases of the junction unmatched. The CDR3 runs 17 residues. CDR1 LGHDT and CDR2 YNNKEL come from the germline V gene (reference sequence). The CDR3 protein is CASSRLQTSGVSYEQYF. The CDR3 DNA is TGTGCCAGCAGCCGATTACAGACTAGCGGAGTTTCGTACGAGCAGTACTTC.

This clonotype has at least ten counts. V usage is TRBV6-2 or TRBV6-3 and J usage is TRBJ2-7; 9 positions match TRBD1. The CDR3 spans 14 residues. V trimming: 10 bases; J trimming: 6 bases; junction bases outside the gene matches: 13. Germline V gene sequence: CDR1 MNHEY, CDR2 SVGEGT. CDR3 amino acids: CATSLGDRVFEQYF. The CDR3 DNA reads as TGTGCCACGTCGTTGGGGGACAGGGTCTTCGAGCAGTACTTC.

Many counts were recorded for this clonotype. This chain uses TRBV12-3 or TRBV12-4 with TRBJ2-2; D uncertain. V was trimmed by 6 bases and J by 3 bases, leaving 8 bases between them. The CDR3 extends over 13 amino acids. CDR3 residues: CASSSRDTGELFF. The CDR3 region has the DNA TGTGCCAGCAGCTCTAGGGACACCGGGGAGCTGTTTTTT.

CDR3 loop: CASSSDRANQPQHF. CDR3 sequence (DNA): TGCGCCAGCAGCTCGGACAGGGCTAATCAGCCCCAGCATTTT. This chain uses TRBV4-1 with TRBJ1-5; TRBD1 aligns across 8 bases. The CDR3 covers 14 residues. Germline CDR1 MGHRA, CDR2 YSYEKL. The J segment lost 4 bases and the V segment lost 5 bases, leaving 4 bases of the junction unmatched.

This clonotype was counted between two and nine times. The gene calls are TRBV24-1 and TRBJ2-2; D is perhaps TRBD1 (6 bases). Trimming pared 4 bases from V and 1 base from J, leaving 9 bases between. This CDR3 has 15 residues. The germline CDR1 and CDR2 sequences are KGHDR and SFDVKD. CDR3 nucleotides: TGTGCCACCAGTGACAGGACAGAGAACACCGGGGAGCTGTTTTTT. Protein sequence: CATSDRTENTGELFF.

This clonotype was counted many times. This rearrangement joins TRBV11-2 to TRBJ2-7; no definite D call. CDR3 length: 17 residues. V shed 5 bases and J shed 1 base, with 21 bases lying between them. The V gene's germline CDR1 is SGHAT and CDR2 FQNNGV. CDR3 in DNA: TGTGCCAGCAGCCCAGGTCCCCGAGTTAGTGGATCCTACGAGCAGTACTTC. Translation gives CASSPGPRVSGSYEQYF.

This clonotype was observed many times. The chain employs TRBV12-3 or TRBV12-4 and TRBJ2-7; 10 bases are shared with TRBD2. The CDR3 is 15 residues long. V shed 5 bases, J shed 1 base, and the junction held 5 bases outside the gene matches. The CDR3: CASSPSGRVSYEQYF. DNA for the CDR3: TGTGCCAGCAGTCCTAGCGGGAGAGTGTCCTACGAGCAGTACTTC.

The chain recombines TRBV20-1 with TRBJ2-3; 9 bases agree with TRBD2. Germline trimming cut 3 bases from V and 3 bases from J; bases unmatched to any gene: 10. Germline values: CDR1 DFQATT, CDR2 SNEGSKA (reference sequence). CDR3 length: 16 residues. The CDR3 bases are TGCAGTGCTAGGGACCCCGGACTAGCGCTGACAGATACGCAGTATTTT. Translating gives CSARDPGLALTDTQYF.

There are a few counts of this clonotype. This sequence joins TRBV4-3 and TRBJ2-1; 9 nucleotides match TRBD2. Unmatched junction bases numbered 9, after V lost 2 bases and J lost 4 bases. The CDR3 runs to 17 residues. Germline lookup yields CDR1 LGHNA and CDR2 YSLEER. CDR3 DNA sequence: TGCGCCAGCAGCCAAATACGCGCTAGCGGGATTTACAATGAGCAGTTCTTC. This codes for CASSQIRASGIYNEQFF.

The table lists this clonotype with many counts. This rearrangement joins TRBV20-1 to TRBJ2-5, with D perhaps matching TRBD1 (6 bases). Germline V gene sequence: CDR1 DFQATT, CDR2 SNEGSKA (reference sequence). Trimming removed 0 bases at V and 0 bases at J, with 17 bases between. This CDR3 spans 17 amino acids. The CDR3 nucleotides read TGCAGTGCTAGAGATTGGCAGGGCAGGGGATACCAAGAGACCCAGTACTTC. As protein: CSARDWQGRGYQETQYF.

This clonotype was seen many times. The CDR3 region is CASSLKPRLEVLGETQYF. CDR3 DNA: TGCGCCAGCAGCTTGAAACCCCGGCTAGAGGTCCTCGGAGAGACCCAGTACTTC. The genes are TRBV5-1 and TRBJ2-5, with unresolved D. This CDR3 has 18 amino acids. In germline, CDR1 is SGHRS, CDR2 YFSETQ. V dropped 1 base and J dropped 4 bases, with 23 bases sitting between them.

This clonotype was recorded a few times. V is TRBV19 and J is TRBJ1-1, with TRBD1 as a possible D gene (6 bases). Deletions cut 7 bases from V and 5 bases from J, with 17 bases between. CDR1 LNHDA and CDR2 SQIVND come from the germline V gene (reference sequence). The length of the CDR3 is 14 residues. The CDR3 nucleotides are TGTGCCAGTACCTTAGGGACAAGCTCAACTGAAGCTTTCTTT. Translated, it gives CASTLGTSSTEAFF.

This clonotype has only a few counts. CDR3 in amino acids: CSARRGADNEAFF. CDR3 coding DNA: TGCAGTGCTAGGCGGGGGGCGGACAATGAAGCTTTCTTT. The chain employs TRBV20-1 and TRBJ1-1; perhaps TRBD1 as D (6 bases). The CDR3 has 13 amino acids. Germline CDR1 reads DFQATT; CDR2 reads SNEGSKA (reference sequence). The ends were cut back, 3 bases at V and 7 bases at J, with 15 bases in the middle.

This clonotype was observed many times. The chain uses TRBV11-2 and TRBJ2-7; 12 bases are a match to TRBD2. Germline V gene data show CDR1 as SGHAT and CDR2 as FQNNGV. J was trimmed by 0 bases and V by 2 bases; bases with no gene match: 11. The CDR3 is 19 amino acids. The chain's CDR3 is CASSLPRGLAGLSSYEQYF. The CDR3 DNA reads TGTGCCAGCAGCTTACCTAGGGGACTAGCGGGCTTAAGCTCCTACGAGCAGTACTTC.

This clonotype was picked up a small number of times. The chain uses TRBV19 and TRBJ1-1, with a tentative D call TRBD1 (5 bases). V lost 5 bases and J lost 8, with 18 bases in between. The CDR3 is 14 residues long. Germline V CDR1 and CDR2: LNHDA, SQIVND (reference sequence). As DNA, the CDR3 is TGTGCCAGTAGTCCTCAGGGTATTTTGAAAGAAGCTTTCTTT. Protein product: CASSPQGILKEAFF.

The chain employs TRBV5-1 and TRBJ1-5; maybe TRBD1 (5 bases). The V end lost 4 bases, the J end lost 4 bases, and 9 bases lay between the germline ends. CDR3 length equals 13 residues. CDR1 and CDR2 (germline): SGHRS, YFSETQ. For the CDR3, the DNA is TGCGCCAGCAGCCAAGGGGATAATCAGCCCCAGCATTTT. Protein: CASSQGDNQPQHF.

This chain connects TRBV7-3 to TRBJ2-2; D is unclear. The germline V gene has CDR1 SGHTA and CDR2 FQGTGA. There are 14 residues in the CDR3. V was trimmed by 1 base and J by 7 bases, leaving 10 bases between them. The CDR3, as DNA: TGTGCCAGCAGCTTAAATCTCCGAGGCGGGGAGCTGTTTTTT. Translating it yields CASSLNLRGGELFF.

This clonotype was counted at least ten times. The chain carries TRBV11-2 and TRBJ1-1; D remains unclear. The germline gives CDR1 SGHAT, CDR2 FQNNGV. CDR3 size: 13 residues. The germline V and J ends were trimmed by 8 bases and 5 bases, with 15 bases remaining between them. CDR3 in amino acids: CASSLGPGTEAFF. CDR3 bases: TGTGCCAGCTCCCTAGGACCGGGGACTGAAGCTTTCTTT.

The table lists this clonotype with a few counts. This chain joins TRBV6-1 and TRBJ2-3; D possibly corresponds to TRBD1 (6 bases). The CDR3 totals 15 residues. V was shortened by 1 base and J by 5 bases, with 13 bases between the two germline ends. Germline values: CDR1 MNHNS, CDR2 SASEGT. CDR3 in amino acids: CASSEDPGAIDTQYF. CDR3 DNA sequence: TGTGCCAGCAGTGAAGACCCAGGGGCAATAGATACGCAGTATTTT.

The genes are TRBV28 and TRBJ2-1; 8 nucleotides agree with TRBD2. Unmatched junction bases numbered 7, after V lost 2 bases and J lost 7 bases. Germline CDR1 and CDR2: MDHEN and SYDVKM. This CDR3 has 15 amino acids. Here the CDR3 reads CASSLGGSGINEQFF. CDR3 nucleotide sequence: TGTGCCAGCAGTTTAGGAGGTAGCGGGATAAATGAGCAGTTCTTC.

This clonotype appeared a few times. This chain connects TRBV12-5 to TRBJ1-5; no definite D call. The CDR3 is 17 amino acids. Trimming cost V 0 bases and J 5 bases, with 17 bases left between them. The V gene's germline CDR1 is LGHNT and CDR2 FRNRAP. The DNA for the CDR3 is TGTGCTAGTGGTTTGGTACACGTTTTAGGTCCTCATCAGCCCCAGCATTTT. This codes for CASGLVHVLGPHQPQHF.

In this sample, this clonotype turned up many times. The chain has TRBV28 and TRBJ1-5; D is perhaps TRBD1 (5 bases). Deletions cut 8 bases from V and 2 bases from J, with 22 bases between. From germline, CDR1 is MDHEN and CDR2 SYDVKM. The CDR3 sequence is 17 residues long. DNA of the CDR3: TGTGCCAGCGACAGTAATTTGGGGGTTTCGGGCAATCAGCCCCAGCATTTT. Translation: CASDSNLGVSGNQPQHF.

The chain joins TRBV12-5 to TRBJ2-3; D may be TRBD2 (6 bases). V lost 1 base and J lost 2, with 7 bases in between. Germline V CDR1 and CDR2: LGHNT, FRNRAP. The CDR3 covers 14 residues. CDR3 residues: CASGLGGITDTQYF. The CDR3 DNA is TGTGCTAGTGGTTTGGGCGGGATCACAGATACGCAGTATTTT.

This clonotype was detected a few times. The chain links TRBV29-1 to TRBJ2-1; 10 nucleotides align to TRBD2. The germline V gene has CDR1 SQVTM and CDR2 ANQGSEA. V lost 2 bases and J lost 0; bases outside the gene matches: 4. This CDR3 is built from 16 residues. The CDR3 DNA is TGCAGCGTTGAAATTTGGACTAGCGGCTCCTACAATGAGCAGTTCTTC. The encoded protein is CSVEIWTSGSYNEQFF.

The CDR3, as DNA: TGCGCCAGCAGCCCGTGCGGGGGCCCGACGTCCCTCCACTTT. Translating gives CASSPCGGPTSLHF. V gene TRBV4-1 combines with J gene TRBJ1-6, with D tentatively TRBD1 (6 bases). Germline CDR1 MGHRA, CDR2 YSYEKL. The CDR3 sequence is 14 residues long. Trimming left V 4 bases short and J 14 bases short, with 18 bases between.

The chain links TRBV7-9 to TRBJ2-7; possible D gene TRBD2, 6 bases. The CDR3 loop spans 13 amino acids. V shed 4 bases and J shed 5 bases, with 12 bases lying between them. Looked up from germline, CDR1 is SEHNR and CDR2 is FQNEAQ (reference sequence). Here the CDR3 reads CASSSGLYHEQYF. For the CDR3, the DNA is TGTGCCAGCAGCTCAGGACTATACCACGAGCAGTACTTC.

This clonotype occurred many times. This CDR3 reads CASTGRTDTQYF. The CDR3 bases are TGTGCCAGCACCGGACGGACAGATACGCAGTATTTT. This chain links TRBV27 with TRBJ2-3; the D is unclear. V lost 7 bases and J 3 bases, leaving 8 bases between the germline ends. The CDR3 consists of 12 residues. The germline gives CDR1 MNHEY, CDR2 SMNVEV (reference sequence).

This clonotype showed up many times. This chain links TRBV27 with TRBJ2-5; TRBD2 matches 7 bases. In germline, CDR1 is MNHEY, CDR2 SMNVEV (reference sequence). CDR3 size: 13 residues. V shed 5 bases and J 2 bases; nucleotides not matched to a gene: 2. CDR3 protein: CASSGLVQETQYF. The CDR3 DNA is TGTGCCAGCAGTGGACTAGTACAAGAGACCCAGTACTTC.

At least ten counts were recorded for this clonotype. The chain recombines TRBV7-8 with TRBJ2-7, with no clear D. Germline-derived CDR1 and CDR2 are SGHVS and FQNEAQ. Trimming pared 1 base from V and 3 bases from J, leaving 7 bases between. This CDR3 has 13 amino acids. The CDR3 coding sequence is TGTGCCAGCAGCTTAGACACCCTCTACGAGCAGTACTTC. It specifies CASSLDTLYEQYF.

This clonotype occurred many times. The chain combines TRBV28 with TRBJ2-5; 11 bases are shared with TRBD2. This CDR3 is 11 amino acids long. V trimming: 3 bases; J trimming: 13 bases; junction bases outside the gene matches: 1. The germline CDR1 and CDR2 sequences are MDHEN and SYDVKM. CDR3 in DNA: TGTGCCAGCAGTTTGACTAGCGGGACGTACTTC. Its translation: CASSLTSGTYF.

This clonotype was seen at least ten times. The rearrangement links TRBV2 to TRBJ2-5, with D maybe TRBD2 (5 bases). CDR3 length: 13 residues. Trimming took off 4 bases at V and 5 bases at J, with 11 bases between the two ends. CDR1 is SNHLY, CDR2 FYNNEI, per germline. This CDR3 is CASSGASRETQYF. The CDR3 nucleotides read TGTGCCAGCAGTGGGGCTAGCCGTGAGACCCAGTACTTC.